The sample holds a few counts of the clone carrying this T cell receptor (beta chain). Here immunoSEQ multiplex PCR was the method, and the copy in TCRdb shows in-frame clones only, minus some. The sample holds some 270,000 clones, approximately 90% seen once. This specimen comes from a study of Ad26.COV2.S vaccination and SARS-CoV-2 variants. The treatment was: about 20 received Ad26.COV2.S at low or high dose, single or two shots; 5 received placebo; per-sample allocation not given. Sampling occurred on day 63 after the first vaccine or placebo injection. This specimen consisted of peripheral blood, obtained in a trial of Ad26.COV2.S vaccine versus placebo. The receptor was isolated from a person aged 18-65 years who received the Ad26.COV2.S COVID-19 vaccine or a placebo.

In nucleotides, the CDR3 is TGTGCCAGTAGCCCCGGGACAGGGATCGGCTACACCTTC. As protein: CASSPGTGIGYTF. The chain recombines TRBV19 with TRBJ1-2; TRBD1 matches 9 bases. Looked up from germline, CDR1 is LNHDA and CDR2 is SQIVND (reference sequence). V was clipped by 6 bases and J by 8 bases; unmatched bases: 7. There are 13 residues in the CDR3.